The 25 T cell receptor beta chains given below trace back to one sample, sequenced in a study of blood T cell repertoires in COVID-19. Assay used: immunoSEQ multiplex PCR; TCRdb lists only in-frame clones, some missing. The sample holds about 150,000 clones, approximately 80% seen once. The sequencing input was peripheral blood. The receptors shown here come from an elderly woman with COVID-19, enrolled during active disease.

This clone was detected only a few times. CDR3: CASSLFQGTHYEQYF. The CDR3 DNA follows: TGTGCCAGCAGCTTGTTTCAGGGGACCCACTACGAGCAGTACTTC. The chain recombines TRBV5-6 with TRBJ2-7; weak D call: TRBD1 (6 bases). The CDR3 runs to 15 residues. Trimming removed 1 base from V and 3 bases from J, with 14 bases in between. The germline gives CDR1 SGHDT, CDR2 YYEEEE.

This clone was seen a few times. V gene TRBV27 combines with J gene TRBJ2-7; tentatively, D is TRBD1 (5 bases). The CDR3 totals 15 residues. Per germline, CDR1 MNHEY and CDR2 SMNVEV (reference sequence). V lost 9 bases and J 3 bases, leaving 21 bases between the germline ends. The CDR3 loop is CARTCAGQGIYEQYF. Written as DNA, the CDR3 is TGTGCCAGGACATGTGCCGGCCAGGGAATCTACGAGCAGTACTTC.

The gene calls are TRBV2 and TRBJ2-7; D is perhaps TRBD2 (6 bases). V shed 5 bases and J shed 0 bases, with 17 bases lying between them. This CDR3 has 16 amino acids. Germline lookup yields CDR1 SNHLY and CDR2 FYNNEI. The CDR3 DNA sequence: TGTGCCAGCAGTAATGGGGCGAGCGGGCCCTCCTACGAGCAGTACTTC. Encoded protein: CASSNGASGPSYEQYF. The full variable domain, rest sourced from reference TRBV2 and TRBJ2-7, is EPEVTQTPSHQVTQMGQEVILRCVPISNHLYFYWYRQILGQKVEFLVSFYNNEISEKSEIFDDQFSVERPDGSNFTLKIRSTKLEDSAMYFCASSNGASGPSYEQYFGPGTRLTVT.

The chain combines TRBV5-1 with TRBJ1-2; possible D gene TRBD1, 5 bases. The CDR3 consists of 15 residues. CDR1 is SGHRS, CDR2 YFSETQ, per germline. The V and J ends lost 4 bases and 4 bases respectively, with 17 bases between them. As DNA, the CDR3 is TGCGCCAGCAGCGGACGACAGAGTACGACCTATGGCTACACCTTC. Its translation: CASSGRQSTTYGYTF.

The rearrangement joins TRBV11-2 to TRBJ1-1, with a tentative D call TRBD1 (5 bases). V dropped 1 base and J dropped 4 bases, with 13 bases sitting between them. CDR1 SGHAT and CDR2 FQNNGV come from the germline V gene. The length of the CDR3 is 15 residues. Here the CDR3 reads CASSLAPTGGTEAFF. DNA for the CDR3: TGTGCCAGCAGCTTAGCCCCTACGGGGGGCACTGAAGCTTTCTTT.

This chain connects TRBV11-2 to TRBJ1-4, with D unclear. Deletions cut 5 bases from V and 5 bases from J, with 12 bases between. CDR3 size: 14 residues. CDR1 and CDR2 (germline): SGHAT, FQNNGV. CDR3 protein: CASSAWERNEKLFF. DNA of the CDR3: TGTGCCAGCAGCGCGTGGGAGCGAAATGAAAAACTGTTTTTT.

The V call is TRBV3-1 (or the pseudogene TRBV3-2), the J call TRBJ2-4; D possibly corresponds to TRBD1 (7 bases). Germline assignment: CDR1 LGHDT and CDR2 YNNKEL (reference sequence). The ends were cut back, 1 base at V and 6 bases at J, with 19 bases in the middle. This CDR3 has 17 amino acids. The CDR3 sequence: CASSQVGRGGGVNIQYF. The CDR3 coding sequence is TGTGCCAGCAGCCAAGTGGGGCGAGGAGGGGGCGTAAACATTCAGTACTTC.

The chain employs TRBV18 and TRBJ1-2; D not certain. Trimming stripped 2 bases from V and 5 bases from J, with 15 bases between. Germline CDR1 reads KGHSH; CDR2 reads LQKENI. This CDR3 is 15 amino acids long. CDR3 sequence reads: CASSPIGSPQYGYTF. DNA of the CDR3: TGTGCCAGCTCACCAATAGGTTCCCCACAGTATGGCTACACCTTC.

This clone occurred once. The chain carries TRBV5-5 and TRBJ1-2; D remains ambiguous. The CDR3 runs to 15 residues. CDR1 is SGHKS and CDR2 is YYEKEE in the germline V gene (reference sequence). V lost 1 base and J lost 1, with 11 bases in between. CDR3 in DNA: TGTGCCAGCAGCTTGCAAGCGGGTCTTAACTATGGCTACACCTTC. Translated, it gives CASSLQAGLNYGYTF.

This clone was detected only once. V and J are TRBV6-1 and TRBJ1-2; no clear D gene. Germline loops: CDR1 MNHNS, CDR2 SASEGT. The V gene lost 1 base and the J gene lost 7 bases, with 13 bases spanning the gap. The CDR3 length is 14 residues. This CDR3 reads CASSEVGGSGGYTF. The CDR3 nucleotides are TGTGCCAGCAGTGAAGTCGGAGGATCGGGTGGCTACACCTTC.

The chain recombines TRBV10-1 with TRBJ2-7; tentatively, D is TRBD1 (6 bases). V was pared by 7 bases and J by 0 bases, with 25 bases between. The CDR3 loop spans 18 amino acids. CDR1 and CDR2 (germline): WNHNN, SYGVQD (reference sequence). CDR3 sequence: CASTLKTPRGTSSYEQYF. The CDR3 DNA reads as TGCGCCAGCACCCTCAAGACTCCCAGGGGCACAAGCTCCTACGAGCAGTACTTC.

The chain has TRBV14 and TRBJ2-2; 7 bases are a match to TRBD1. There are 15 residues in the CDR3. The V gene end was trimmed by 4 bases and the J gene end by 5 bases; junction bases not matched to a gene: 7. Germline loops: CDR1 SGHDN, CDR2 FVKESK. CDR3 in amino acids: CASSRRQGVTGELFF. The CDR3 nucleotides are TGTGCCAGCAGCCGCCGACAGGGAGTAACCGGGGAGCTGTTTTTT.

The gene calls are TRBV18 and TRBJ1-1; D is undetermined. Germline CDR1 reads KGHSH; CDR2 reads LQKENI. The CDR3 sequence is 14 residues long. Trimming cost V 4 bases and J 1 base, with 10 bases left between them. The CDR3 spells CASSQGLANTEAFF. The DNA for the CDR3 is TGTGCCAGCTCACAAGGACTAGCGAACACTGAAGCTTTCTTT.

The rearrangement uses TRBV11-3 and TRBJ2-1, with D perhaps matching TRBD2 (5 bases). Between the trimmed V and J ends, which lost 4 bases and 5 bases, there was a span of 9 bases. The CDR3 length is 13 residues. Germline CDR1 is SGHNT and CDR2 is YENEEA. CDR3 DNA: TGTGCCAGCAGCTCCGGGATCAACAATGAGCAGTTCTTC. This encodes CASSSGINNEQFF.

Concerning this clone: This sample includes further DNA sequences coding for the same CDR3. The V call is TRBV7-2, the J call TRBJ1-2; 9 nucleotides line up with TRBD1. V shed 4 bases, J shed 4 bases, and the junction held 4 bases outside the gene matches. CDR1 and CDR2 (germline): SGHTA, FQGNSA. This CDR3 has 14 residues. The CDR3 is CASSSGDRVYGYTF. CDR3 nucleotide sequence: TGTGCCAGCAGCTCCGGGGACAGGGTCTATGGCTACACCTTC.

The J gene is TRBJ1-3, the V gene TRBV6-1; D is uncertain. V lost 0 bases, J lost 4 bases, and 13 bases lay in between. The CDR3 is 16 amino acids. Germline V gives CDR1 MNHNS, CDR2 SASEGT. The DNA of the CDR3 is TGTGCCAGCAGTGAAGCCCATACAGTCCCCGGAAACACCATATATTTT. It codes for CASSEAHTVPGNTIYF.

The V call is TRBV11-3, the J call TRBJ2-2; 8 bases fit TRBD2. CDR1 is SGHNT and CDR2 is YENEEA in the germline V gene. V was pared by 1 base and J by 6 bases, with 7 bases of the junction left unmatched. This CDR3 spans 16 amino acids. CDR3 region: CASSLGGGRTAGELFF. CDR3 in DNA: TGTGCCAGCAGCTTAGGGGGCGGGAGGACGGCCGGGGAGCTGTTTTTT.

The chain uses TRBV27 and TRBJ1-4, with TRBD1 matching over 7 bases. There are 15 residues in the CDR3. Unmatched junction bases numbered 10, after V lost 5 bases and J lost 7 bases. Germline V gene sequence: CDR1 MNHEY, CDR2 SMNVEV (reference sequence). For the CDR3, the DNA is TGTGCCAGCAGTACGGCAGGGGGATGGGGTGAAAAACTGTTTTTT. Encoded protein: CASSTAGGWGEKLFF.

The chain uses TRBV9 and TRBJ2-7; 7 bases align to TRBD2. CDR3 length equals 15 residues. Trimming took 0 bases from V and 0 from J; bases not matched to a gene: 3. Germline CDR1 is SGDLS and CDR2 is YYNGEE. The CDR3 nucleotides are TGTGCCAGCAGCGTAGACGGGGGGAGCTCCTACGAGCAGTACTTC. Translation gives CASSVDGGSSYEQYF.

This rearrangement joins TRBV28 to TRBJ1-2, with D unresolved. V was clipped by 3 bases and J by 1 base, with 9 bases between them. Germline lookup yields CDR1 MDHEN and CDR2 SYDVKM. The CDR3 totals 14 residues. In DNA, the CDR3 is TGTGCCAGCAGTTTTGGACTTCATAACTATGGCTACACCTTC. Translated: CASSFGLHNYGYTF.

This chain joins TRBV2 and TRBJ2-3; D gene ambiguous. Per the germline V gene, CDR1 is SNHLY and CDR2 is FYNNEI. The CDR3 is made up of 11 amino acids. V lost 7 bases and J 5 bases, leaving 7 bases between the germline ends. The chain's CDR3 is CASTIEDTQYF. The CDR3 coding sequence is TGTGCCAGCACGATAGAAGATACGCAGTATTTT. Full variable domain (outside the CDR3, taken from reference TRBV2 and TRBJ2-3): EPEVTQTPSHQVTQMGQEVILRCVPISNHLYFYWYRQILGQKVEFLVSFYNNEISEKSEIFDDQFSVERPDGSNFTLKIRSTKLEDSAMYFCASTIEDTQYFGPGTRLTVL.

This clone was seen a handful of times. The rearrangement joins TRBV6-6 to TRBJ1-5, with 10 bases matching TRBD1. Looked up from germline, CDR1 is MNHNY and CDR2 is SVGAGI (reference sequence). The CDR3 runs to 15 residues. V was pared by 4 bases and J by 1 base, with 1 base of the junction left unmatched. The CDR3, as DNA: TGTGCCAGCAGTTTGGGACAGGGGAGCAATCAGCCCCAGCATTTT. The encoded protein is CASSLGQGSNQPQHF.

This clone appeared a single time. The chain employs TRBV9 and TRBJ2-5; possible D gene TRBD1, 6 bases. The CDR3 loop spans 15 amino acids. Germline V gives CDR1 SGDLS, CDR2 YYNGEE. V lost 3 bases and J lost 5, with 17 bases in between. The CDR3 loop is CASSERNRAGETQYF. DNA for the CDR3: TGTGCCAGCAGCGAGAGAAACAGGGCAGGGGAGACCCAGTACTTC.

This clone was seen once. The gene calls are TRBV7-3 and TRBJ2-2; TRBD2 agrees at 7 bases. Germline CDR1 and CDR2: SGHTA and FQGTGA. The CDR3 spans 16 residues. The V segment lost 1 base and the J segment 1 base; nucleotides outside the gene matches: 3. The DNA for the CDR3 is TGTGCCAGCAGCTTAATGTCTAGCGGGAACACCGGGGAGCTGTTTTTT. It codes for CASSLMSSGNTGELFF.

In DNA, the CDR3 is TGCGCCAGCTGTCGTAGAGGCAGGGGTGGCAATCAGCCCCAGCATTTT. Residues: CASCRRGRGGNQPQHF. V usage is TRBV23-1 and J usage is TRBJ1-5, with D possibly being TRBD1 (6 bases). TRBV23-1 falls under the ORF class, with uncertain function. The germline V and J ends were trimmed by 8 bases and 2 bases, with 19 bases remaining between them. The CDR3 length is 16 residues.